This section outlines one T cell receptor (beta chain) sequence together with its context. The data originate from a study of blood T cell repertoires in COVID-19. About the study: Both acute and convalescent COVID-19 samples were obtained from the United States, Italy and Spain. PBMCs, B-cell-depleted T cells, or T cells provided the cDNA or gDNA that made up the material.

The data were produced by immunoSEQ multiplex PCR, yet TCRdb's version contains in-frame clones alone and is incomplete. The data show approximately 150,000 clones, approximately 87% seen once. V lost 3 bases to trimming and J lost 1 base; unmatched junction nucleotides: 2. The germline CDR1 and CDR2 sequences are SGDLS and YYNGEE. The CDR3 is 14 amino acids. The TCR comes from a woman aged 45-65 years with active or convalescent COVID-19. V gene TRBV9 combines with J gene TRBJ1-1, with 8 bases identical to TRBD1. The sample comprised peripheral blood. The CDR3 here is CASSEGQANTEAFF. The CDR3, as DNA: TGTGCCAGCAGCGAGGGACAGGCGAACACTGAAGCTTTCTTT.